This passage covers 18 T cell receptor beta chains from one sample sequenced in a study of blood T cell repertoires in COVID-19. Using immunoSEQ multiplex PCR, the repertoire was profiled, and TCRdb retains in-frame clones only, with some absent. The sample records under 200,000 clones, approximately 86% being singletons. Sequenced input: peripheral blood. The receptors stem from a man in his 70s with active or convalescent COVID-19.

This clone was observed once. The chain carries TRBV7-9 and TRBJ2-1; D unclear. In germline, CDR1 is SEHNR, CDR2 FQNEAQ (reference sequence). The V end lost 2 bases, the J end lost 4 bases, and 12 bases lay between the germline ends. CDR3 length equals 15 residues. The CDR3: CASSLTLVRYNEQFF. The DNA for the CDR3 is TGTGCCAGCAGCTTAACCCTGGTTAGATACAATGAGCAGTTCTTC.

CDR3: CASSLTSGGWAYNEQFF. The CDR3 coding sequence is TGTGCCAGCAGCTTAACTAGCGGGGGGTGGGCCTACAATGAGCAGTTCTTC. The V gene is TRBV7-8, the J gene TRBJ2-1, with 12 bases that match TRBD2. This CDR3 has 17 amino acids. CDR1 and CDR2 from the germline V gene are SGHVS and FQNEAQ. The V and J ends lost 2 bases and 2 bases, in that order; junction bases with no gene match: 4. Together with reference TRBV7-8 and TRBJ2-1, the CDR3 gives the full variable domain: GAGVSQSPRYKVAKRGQDVALRCDPISGHVSLFWYQQALGQGPEFLTYFQNEAQLDKSGLPSDRFFAERPEGSVSTLKIQRTQQEDSAVYLCASSLTSGGWAYNEQFFGPGTRLTVL.

This chain connects TRBV5-4 to TRBJ2-2; tentatively, D is TRBD2 (6 bases). The germline V gene has CDR1 SGHNT and CDR2 YYREEE (reference sequence). V was cut by 0 bases and J by 3 bases, with 12 bases left in between. The CDR3 spans 16 residues. In DNA form, the CDR3 reads TGTGCCAGCAGCTTGGGCCCTAGCGCCGACACCGGGGAGCTGTTTTTT. Translation gives CASSLGPSADTGELFF.

The V gene is TRBV7-9, the J gene TRBJ1-3; TRBD1 matches 7 bases. CDR3 length: 16 residues. The germline CDR1 and CDR2 sequences are SEHNR and FQNEAQ (reference sequence). With 4 bases clipped from V and 4 bases from J, the junction kept 10 bases outside the gene matches. The CDR3 nucleotides read TGTGCCAGCAGCTCCGCTCGACAGGGCTCCGGAAACACCATATATTTT. As protein: CASSSARQGSGNTIYF.

The genes are TRBV5-1 and TRBJ2-3; D is unresolved. Germline values: CDR1 SGHRS, CDR2 YFSETQ. Trimming shortened V by 3 bases and J by 1 base, and 15 bases separated the two germline ends. The CDR3 loop spans 16 amino acids. The CDR3 protein is CASSSGLVVGTDTQYF. The DNA for the CDR3 is TGCGCCAGCAGCTCCGGCCTAGTGGTAGGCACAGATACGCAGTATTTT.

The chain is built from TRBV5-6 and TRBJ2-3, with a possible D match to TRBD2 (6 bases). This CDR3 is 16 amino acids long. Trimming removed 2 bases from V and 5 bases from J, with 18 bases in between. Germline lookup yields CDR1 SGHDT and CDR2 YYEEEE. The chain's CDR3 is CASSFRDFHRGDTQYF. The CDR3 bases are TGTGCCAGCAGCTTTCGGGACTTCCACCGAGGAGATACGCAGTATTTT.

The chain carries TRBV5-4 and TRBJ2-1; tentatively, D is TRBD1 (5 bases). This CDR3 has 15 residues. V gave up 3 bases and J gave up 2 bases, with 12 bases separating them. Germline V gives CDR1 SGHNT, CDR2 YYREEE (reference sequence). CDR3 protein: CASSWSLRAYNEQFF. CDR3 coding DNA: TGTGCCAGCAGCTGGAGCCTCAGGGCCTACAATGAGCAGTTCTTC.

The rearrangement joins TRBV27 to TRBJ2-7; the D gene is possibly TRBD1 (6 bases). Germline V gene data show CDR1 as MNHEY and CDR2 as SMNVEV (reference sequence). V lost 5 bases, J lost 2 bases, and 7 bases lay in between. This CDR3 is built from 12 residues. In DNA form, the CDR3 reads TGTGCCAGCAGTGACAGGACCTACGAGCAGTACTTC. Translated, it gives CASSDRTYEQYF.

The chain joins TRBV5-6 to TRBJ2-7, with TRBD1 matching over 9 bases. The CDR3 has 14 amino acids. Germline CDR1 SGHDT, CDR2 YYEEEE. V lost 2 bases, J lost 4 bases, and 4 bases stayed unmatched. In nucleotides, the CDR3 is TGTGCCAGCAGCTTCGGGGACAGGGTTTACGAGCAGTACTTC. This codes for CASSFGDRVYEQYF.

J is TRBJ1-5 and V is TRBV3-1 (or the pseudogene TRBV3-2), with 8 bases fitting TRBD1. The germline V gene has CDR1 LGHDT and CDR2 YNNKEL (reference sequence). The CDR3 runs to 14 residues. Trimming took 4 bases from V and 4 from J; bases not matched to a gene: 3. The CDR3 DNA reads as TGTGCCAGCAGCCCCGGGACAGGAAATCAGCCCCAGCATTTT. Its translation is CASSPGTGNQPQHF.

The chain carries TRBV7-9 and TRBJ2-7, with 9 nucleotides matching TRBD2. The ends lost 5 bases at V and 2 bases at J; junction bases unmatched: 4. CDR1 and CDR2 (germline): SEHNR, FQNEAQ (reference sequence). The CDR3 spans 14 residues. CDR3 sequence: CASSRTSDPYEQYF. The CDR3 bases are TGTGCCAGCAGCCGGACTAGCGACCCCTACGAGCAGTACTTC.

The V and J genes are TRBV9 and TRBJ2-2, with 11 bases aligning to TRBD2. This CDR3 comprises 15 residues. J was trimmed by 6 bases and V by 4 bases; bases with no gene match: 5. The germline CDR1 and CDR2 sequences are SGDLS and YYNGEE. CDR3 DNA sequence: TGTGCCAGCAGCTCGGGACTAGCGGCCCCCGGGGAGCTGTTTTTT. Protein product: CASSSGLAAPGELFF.

V is TRBV2 and J is TRBJ2-2, with D perhaps TRBD2 (5 bases). The CDR3 is made up of 15 amino acids. Trimming cost V 8 bases and J 4 bases, with 17 bases left between them. CDR1 is SNHLY and CDR2 is FYNNEI in the germline V gene. The CDR3 coding sequence is TGTGCCAGCGGGATACTGTCACGGGGCACCGGGGAGCTGTTTTTT. Protein sequence: CASGILSRGTGELFF.

The rearrangement links TRBV19 to TRBJ2-3; D is uncertain. V dropped 6 bases and J dropped 3 bases, with 13 bases sitting between them. This CDR3 region has 14 residues. CDR1 is LNHDA, CDR2 SQIVND, per germline (reference sequence). The CDR3 here is CASRPGVGTDTQYF. As DNA, the CDR3 is TGTGCCAGTAGACCCGGCGTCGGGACAGATACGCAGTATTTT.

The chain uses TRBV9 and TRBJ2-1; D uncertain. The CDR3 spans 13 residues. Trimming took 4 bases from V and 8 from J, leaving 13 bases between them. Germline values: CDR1 SGDLS, CDR2 YYNGEE. CDR3 sequence (DNA): TGTGCCAGCAGCACCGGGTCGATCTATGAGCAGTTCTTC. It is translated as CASSTGSIYEQFF.

The J gene is TRBJ2-7, the V gene TRBV19; 9 bases match TRBD1. CDR1 LNHDA and CDR2 SQIVND come from the germline V gene (reference sequence). The CDR3 length is 16 residues. The V gene end was trimmed by 3 bases and the J gene end by 6 bases; junction bases not matched to a gene: 12. CDR3 protein: CASSIRAGTGSPEQYF. The CDR3 DNA sequence: TGTGCCAGTAGTATTCGGGCAGGGACAGGGAGTCCCGAGCAGTACTTC.

The rearrangement joins TRBV27 to TRBJ1-5; 9 bases fit TRBD1. The CDR3 is made up of 15 amino acids. After removal of 6 bases from V and 6 bases from J, the junction contained 9 bases not matched to a gene. Germline V gene sequence: CDR1 MNHEY, CDR2 SMNVEV (reference sequence). The CDR3 here is CASRPGQGPVQPQHF. The CDR3, as DNA: TGTGCCAGCAGACCGGGACAGGGTCCTGTTCAGCCCCAGCATTTT.

The J gene is TRBJ2-3, the V gene TRBV11-2, with a possible D match to TRBD1 (5 bases). From germline, CDR1 is SGHAT and CDR2 FQNNGV. V lost 0 bases, J lost 3 bases, and 10 bases lay in between. This CDR3 contains 15 residues. CDR3 in DNA: TGTGCCAGCAGCTTAGATGGGGCCGCAACAGATACGCAGTATTTT. Protein: CASSLDGAATDTQYF.